This TCR beta chain was observed in a study of PD-L1 blockade in urothelial cancer. Study at large: Specimens of blood held a median count of approximately 150,000 T cells.

The CDR3 extends over 19 amino acids. Germline CDR1 and CDR2: SGHRS and YFSETQ. V lost 4 bases, J lost 0 bases, and 15 bases stayed unmatched. Clones were read by immunoSEQ multiplex PCR, and TCRdb kept only the in-frame ones, dropping some. This table holds tens of thousands of clones, 82% found once. Patients were diagnosed with urothelial carcinoma, either locally advanced or metastatic. The source of this sequence is a man between 65 and 85 years old with urothelial cancer. Specimen: PBMCs, collected around atezolizumab (anti-PD-L1) treatment. The chain recombines TRBV5-1 with TRBJ1-5, with 8 positions matching TRBD1. CDR3 region: CASSRLTGENVDSNQPQHF. CDR3 bases: TGCGCCAGCAGCCGCCTGACAGGGGAGAATGTGGATAGCAATCAGCCCCAGCATTTT.